Each of the 22 T cell receptor beta chains below was sequenced from the same sample in a study of CD8 T cells in Susac syndrome. The RNA, about 0.45 to 1 ug, was put through reverse transcription using random hexamers. TCRdb used MiXCR to reprocess the immunoSEQ multiplex PCR reads, holding one entry per CDR3 protein. The table records about 180,000 distinct CDR3 sequences, around 94% of them present only once. The sample taken for sequencing was CD4+ T cells from PBMCs. The receptors were sampled from a human donor with Susac syndrome.

The DNA for the CDR3 is TGTGCCAGCGTTAGCGGGAGGGCTTGGGAGACCCAGTACTTC. Its protein product is CASVSGRAWETQYF. The chain joins TRBV28 to TRBJ2-5; 11 nucleotides align to TRBD2. Looked up from germline, CDR1 is MDHEN and CDR2 is SYDVKM. The J segment lost 5 bases and the V segment lost 8 bases, leaving 7 bases of the junction unmatched. CDR3 length: 14 amino acids.

This clonotype was observed a handful of times. The rearrangement uses TRBV29-1 and TRBJ2-5; D is perhaps TRBD1 or TRBD2 (5 bases each). Germline CDR1 SQVTM, CDR2 ANQGSEA. The CDR3 contains 12 residues. Trimming cost V 3 bases and J 5 bases, with 10 bases left between them. The CDR3 DNA is TGCAGCGTTGATCGGGGCCGGGAGACCCAGTACTTC. This gives the protein CSVDRGRETQYF. The full variable domain, rest sourced from reference TRBV29-1 and TRBJ2-5, is SAVISQKPSRDICQRGTSLTIQCQVDSQVTMMFWYRQQPGQSLTLIATANQGSEATYESGFVIDKFPISRPNLTFSTLTVSNMSPEDSSIYLCSVDRGRETQYFGPGTRLLVL.

CDR3 DNA sequence: TGTGCCAGCAGCCCGACAGGGGACGGCAATCAGCCCCAGCATTTT. Its protein is CASSPTGDGNQPQHF. The chain links TRBV28 to TRBJ1-5, with TRBD1 identical over 8 bases. CDR1 and CDR2 (germline): MDHEN, SYDVKM. The CDR3 has 15 amino acids. The trim removed 6 bases at V and 2 bases at J, leaving 6 bases unmatched.

The chain recombines TRBV30 with TRBJ2-1; D may correspond to TRBD1 or TRBD2 (5 bases each). Germline CDR1 and CDR2: GTSNPN and SVGIG (reference sequence). The CDR3 spans 15 residues. V was clipped by 3 bases and J by 6 bases, with 18 bases between them. Here the CDR3 DNA reads TGTGCCTGGAGAGAGGGGCCTTTGGCCCCCAATGAGCAGTTCTTC. Protein: CAWREGPLAPNEQFF.

The chain has TRBV12-3 or TRBV12-4 and TRBJ1-1; 7 nucleotides line up with TRBD1. After removal of 4 bases from V and 10 bases from J, the junction contained 9 bases not matched to a gene. The CDR3 sequence is 13 residues long. CDR3 nucleotide sequence: TGTGCCAGCAGTTCCGGGACAGAAGCCAGAGCTTTCTTT. Amino acids: CASSSGTEARAFF.

V and J are TRBV2 and TRBJ1-2, with 8 bases lining up with TRBD1. Germline-derived CDR1 and CDR2 are SNHLY and FYNNEI. The length of the CDR3 is 15 residues. V lost 4 bases to trimming and J lost 6 bases; unmatched junction nucleotides: 10. The CDR3: CASSGIDRGRNGYTF. CDR3 DNA sequence: TGTGCCAGCAGTGGCATCGACAGGGGACGGAATGGCTACACCTTC.

V is TRBV19 and J is TRBJ1-2; D is perhaps TRBD1 (5 bases). This CDR3 has 13 amino acids. V lost 5 bases to trimming and J lost 5 bases, with 12 bases between them. Germline CDR1 is LNHDA and CDR2 is SQIVND (reference sequence). The CDR3 reads CASSADWGYGYTF. In DNA, the CDR3 is TGTGCCAGTAGTGCGGACTGGGGGTATGGCTACACCTTC.

The chain couples TRBV13 to TRBJ2-3, with 13 bases identical to TRBD2. This CDR3 is built from 17 residues. Germline lookup yields CDR1 PRHDT and CDR2 FYEKMQ (reference sequence). Trimming at V came to 2 bases and at J to 4 bases, leaving 6 bases not matched to a gene. The CDR3 DNA reads as TGTGCCAGCAGCTTAAGACTAGCGGGGGGCAGGCCAGATACGCAGTATTTT. Its protein product is CASSLRLAGGRPDTQYF.

CDR3 nucleotides: TGTGCCAGCAGCTTGGATGGAGGCTATGGCTACACCTTC. This gives the protein CASSLDGGYGYTF. The V call is TRBV5-4, the J call TRBJ1-2; D is undetermined. CDR1 SGHNT and CDR2 YYREEE come from the germline V gene (reference sequence). The V end was cut by 0 bases, the J end by 4 bases, with 7 bases between. The CDR3 extends over 13 amino acids.

The chain couples TRBV11-3 to TRBJ2-3; 8 bases fit TRBD2. Germline CDR1 reads SGHNT; CDR2 reads YENEEA. The CDR3 extends over 15 amino acids. V lost 2 bases, J lost 6 bases, and 7 bases stayed unmatched. This chain's CDR3 is CASSLSPAGDDTQYF. The CDR3 DNA is TGTGCCAGCAGCTTATCCCCAGCGGGGGACGATACGCAGTATTTT.

The J gene is TRBJ2-7, the V gene TRBV7-9; D is uncertain. Germline V gene sequence: CDR1 SEHNR, CDR2 FQNEAQ (reference sequence). The ends were cut back, 2 bases at V and 6 bases at J, with 14 bases in the middle. The CDR3 length is 14 residues. Here the CDR3 DNA reads TGTGCCAGCAGCTTATTAGCAGTAAAGGGCGAGCAGTACTTC. Its translation is CASSLLAVKGEQYF.

The chain employs TRBV30 and TRBJ1-5; TRBD1 might be the D (5 bases). V was cut by 0 bases and J by 3 bases, with 9 bases left in between. This CDR3 comprises 14 residues. Germline V gives CDR1 GTSNPN, CDR2 SVGIG (reference sequence). CDR3 residues: CAWSVEQDNQPQHF. CDR3 nucleotide sequence: TGTGCCTGGAGTGTAGAACAGGACAATCAGCCCCAGCATTTT.

The chain carries TRBV5-4 and TRBJ2-2, with 12 bases identical to TRBD2. The CDR3 consists of 16 residues. V lost 3 bases, J lost 6 bases, and 6 bases stayed unmatched. Germline-derived CDR1 and CDR2 are SGHNT and YYREEE (reference sequence). Here the CDR3 reads CASSSRLAGASGELFF. The CDR3 DNA reads as TGTGCCAGCAGCTCCCGACTAGCGGGAGCTTCCGGGGAGCTGTTTTTT.

The rearrangement links TRBV4-1 to TRBJ2-5; no clear D gene. The CDR3 is 13 amino acids. CDR1 is MGHRA and CDR2 is YSYEKL in the germline V gene. V lost 2 bases and J 2 bases, leaving 6 bases between the germline ends. The CDR3 DNA reads as TGCGCCAGCAGCCAACGGCAGCAAGAGACCCAGTACTTC. It specifies CASSQRQQETQYF.

The CDR3 DNA follows: TGCGCCAGCAGCGACGACGGCGGCGGGAGCACAGATACGCAGTATTTT. As protein: CASSDDGGGSTDTQYF. V is TRBV5-1 and J is TRBJ2-3; a possible D gene is TRBD2 (5 bases). The CDR3 covers 16 residues. Trimming took off 4 bases at V and 0 bases at J, with 15 bases between the two ends. Germline lookup yields CDR1 SGHRS and CDR2 YFSETQ. The whole variable domain, filled in from reference TRBV5-1 and TRBJ2-3, reads KAGVTQTPRYLIKTRGQQVTLSCSPISGHRSVSWYQQTPGQGLQFLFEYFSETQRNKGNFPGRFSGRQFSNSRSEMNVSTLELGDSALYLCASSDDGGGSTDTQYFGPGTRLTVL.

J is TRBJ2-5 and V is TRBV30, with D perhaps TRBD1 (6 bases). The CDR3 consists of 13 residues. Germline CDR1 GTSNPN, CDR2 SVGIG (reference sequence). The V gene lost 1 base and the J gene lost 7 bases, with 13 bases spanning the gap. The CDR3 protein is CAWSARQDGTQYF. The CDR3 DNA follows: TGTGCCTGGAGTGCGAGACAGGACGGGACCCAGTACTTC.

The V gene is TRBV7-7, the J gene TRBJ2-5; TRBD1 might be the D (6 bases). CDR1 is SSHAT, CDR2 FNYEAQ, per germline (reference sequence). The CDR3 runs 15 residues. Trimming stripped 0 bases from V and 5 bases from J, with 13 bases between. DNA of the CDR3: TGTGCCAGCAGCTTAGCCACAGGGCTAGAGGAGACCCAGTACTTC. This encodes CASSLATGLEETQYF.

The chain carries TRBV6-2 or TRBV6-3 and TRBJ2-4, with TRBD1 identical over 9 bases. Trimming removed 2 bases from V and 5 bases from J; junction bases left unmatched: 7. This CDR3 has 16 amino acids. Germline assignment: CDR1 MNHEY and CDR2 SVGEGT. The CDR3 here is CASSYRNRDRENIQYF. The CDR3 DNA reads TGTGCCAGCAGTTACCGAAACCGGGACAGGGAAAACATTCAGTACTTC.

V is TRBV7-2 and J is TRBJ2-1; 8 nucleotides agree with TRBD2. V shed 3 bases and J 5 bases; nucleotides not matched to a gene: 6. The CDR3 runs to 15 residues. Per the germline V gene, CDR1 is SGHTA and CDR2 is FQGNSA. The CDR3 sequence: CASSFASGLHNEQFF. The CDR3 nucleotides read TGTGCCAGCAGCTTCGCTAGCGGGCTACACAATGAGCAGTTCTTC. Supplemented by reference TRBV7-2 and TRBJ2-1, the full variable domain reads GAGVSQSPSNKVTEKGKDVELRCDPISGHTALYWYRQSLGQGLEFLIYFQGNSAPDKSGLPSDRFSAERTGGSVSTLTIQRTQQEDSAVYLCASSFASGLHNEQFFGPGTRLTVL.

The V call is TRBV6-5, the J call TRBJ2-3; tentatively, D is TRBD1 or TRBD2 (6 bases each). The V gene's germline CDR1 is MNHEY and CDR2 SVGAGI. V lost 6 bases to trimming and J lost 0 bases, with 13 bases between them. This CDR3 comprises 15 residues. The CDR3, as DNA: TGTGCCAGCAGCCCCAGGGGAGGTAGCACAGATACGCAGTATTTT. Its translation is CASSPRGGSTDTQYF.

This chain joins TRBV20-1 and TRBJ2-7; D tentatively fits TRBD1 or TRBD2 (5 bases each). The germline CDR1 and CDR2 sequences are DFQATT and SNEGSKA (reference sequence). The V end lost 6 bases, the J end lost 2 bases, and 17 bases lay between the germline ends. The CDR3 runs to 14 residues. The CDR3 loop is CSAIFPQGAYEQYF. The DNA for the CDR3 is TGCAGTGCCATTTTTCCGCAGGGAGCCTACGAGCAGTACTTC.

The gene calls are TRBV29-1 and TRBJ2-1; no firm D call. Germline V lookup: CDR1 SQVTM, CDR2 ANQGSEA. V was trimmed by 5 bases and J by 9 bases, leaving 17 bases between them. CDR3 size: 13 residues. The CDR3 loop is CSVRRVLLSEQFF. DNA for the CDR3: TGCAGCGTTAGAAGGGTATTGCTCAGTGAGCAGTTCTTC.